These 21 T cell receptor beta chains originate from one sample sequenced in a study of tumor-infiltrating lymphocytes in primary liver carcinoma. A constant-region primer primed TCR beta cDNA synthesis from about 490 ng of total RNA. Investigators got TCR beta libraries out of three nested multiplex PCR rounds, done with slightly modified ARM-PCR. TRBV1-TRBV30 forward primers paired with a C-beta reverse primer drove the first two PCR rounds, roughly 9 cycles each. MiXCR, applied by TCRdb to the multiplex PCR reads, yields one record per CDR3 protein. Here the sample spans about 200,000 distinct CDR3 sequences, around 85% being singletons. Unsorted bulk tissue, roughly 20-32 mg of it, served as the source for co-extraction of RNA and DNA. Material for sequencing was tumor tissue from primary liver carcinoma. Source of these receptors: a man in his forties with primary liver carcinoma and hepatitis B virus infection.

Notes on this clonotype: One end of the junction varies from germline; a read error may be responsible. V and J are TRBV29-1 and TRBJ2-5, with 7 bases aligning to TRBD2. The germline V gene encodes CDR1 SQVTM and CDR2 ANQGSEA. The CDR3 is 15 residues long. The CDR3 DNA sequence: TGCAGCGTTGAGGGACCCGGGAGGCTCCAAGAGACCCAGAGCTTC. Protein sequence: CSVEGPGRLQETQSF. Together with reference TRBV29-1 and TRBJ2-5, the CDR3 gives the full variable domain: SAVISQKPSRDICQRGTSLTIQCQVDSQVTMMFWYRQQPGQSLTLIATANQGSEATYESGFVIDKFPISRPNLTFSTLTVSNMSPEDSSIYLCSVEGPGRLQETQSFGPGTRLLVL.

This clonotype was detected a few times. Mismatch with germline at one junction end may stem from a read error. The chain carries TRBV10-3 and TRBJ1-2; maybe TRBD1 (5 bases). The CDR3 is made up of 14 amino acids. Germline CDR1 and CDR2: ENHRY and SYGVKD. For the CDR3, the DNA is TGTACCATCAGTGTCGAGAGGGGAGGGGATGGTTACACCTTC. Translated, it gives CTISVERGGDGYTF.

The V call is TRBV5-1, the J call TRBJ2-3; TRBD1 aligns across 8 bases. J gave up 8 bases and V 4 bases, and 12 bases lay outside the gene matches. CDR1 and CDR2 from the germline V gene are SGHRS and YFSETQ. This CDR3 has 15 amino acids. This CDR3 is CASSLQGERSGTQYF. Written as DNA, the CDR3 is TGCGCCAGCAGCCTACAGGGGGAGCGTAGCGGTACGCAGTATTTT.

Details on this clonotype: No conserved phenylalanine or tryptophan ends this CDR3, so it is likely a read error. The chain uses TRBV29-1 and TRBJ2-1, with 7 bases matching TRBD2. Germline loops: CDR1 SQVTM, CDR2 ANQGSEA. The CDR3 covers 15 residues. CDR3 coding DNA: TGCAGCGTTGAAGGGGAAACTAGCGCTGAGTATGACCAGTTCCTC. Translation gives CSVEGETSAEYDQFL.

The sample holds a few counts of this clonotype. Relative to the germline gene, one junction end is altered; a read error may explain this. The chain joins TRBV7-9 to TRBJ2-5; the D is unclear. Germline loops: CDR1 SEHNR, CDR2 FQNEAQ (reference sequence). The CDR3 loop spans 11 amino acids. As DNA, the CDR3 is TGTGCCGGCAGCCCGCAAGAGACCCAGTACTTC. Protein sequence: CAGSPQETQYF.

Turning to this clonotype: Because it lacks the conserved phenylalanine or tryptophan at the end, this CDR3 is likely a read error. This chain connects TRBV6-1 to TRBJ2-2; 8 bases agree with TRBD1. The CDR3 runs 12 residues. Germline loops: CDR1 MNHNS, CDR2 SASEGT. The CDR3: CASRQGNGELFY. In nucleotides, the CDR3 is TGTGCAAGCAGACAGGGGAACGGGGAGCTGTTTTAT.

A remark on this clonotype: A much larger clone lies one base from this, so it may be a read error. This rearrangement joins TRBV5-1 to TRBJ1-6, with D perhaps TRBD1 (5 bases). Germline CDR1 and CDR2: SGHRS and YFSETQ. The CDR3 sequence is 14 residues long. CDR3 nucleotide sequence: TGCGCCAGCCAAGATACGGACACGAATTCACCCTTCCACTTT. Its protein product is CASQDTDTNSPFHF.

A remark on this clonotype: The CDR3 does not end in the conserved phenylalanine or tryptophan, so this is likely a read error. It is unclear where the CDR3 begins or ends on the DNA, so no DNA is shown, and the CDR3 is as TCRdb lists it. V and J are TRBV4-3 and TRBJ1-2; the D segment call TRBD1 is taken from the table without a DNA check. Germline assignment: CDR1 LGHNA and CDR2 YSLEER. The CDR3 contains 14 residues when both ends are counted. The CDR3 here is CASSQPGTGNGYTS.

CDR3 bases: TGCAGCGTCCGGACAGGGGGCGGAGATAGGCAATATTTT. Translation gives CSVRTGGGDRQYF. The genes are TRBV29-1 and TRBJ2-3; 11 bases match TRBD1. The CDR3 extends over 13 amino acids. CDR1 and CDR2 (germline): SQVTM, ANQGSEA. The J segment lost 15 bases and the V segment lost 6 bases, leaving 14 bases of the junction unmatched.

A remark on this clonotype: The CDR3 does not end in the conserved phenylalanine or tryptophan, so this is likely a read error. The limits of the CDR3 on the DNA are not certain, so only TCRdb's listed CDR3 is given. This rearrangement joins TRBV4-2 to TRBJ1-2. From germline, CDR1 is LGHNA and CDR2 YNFKEQ. Termini included, the CDR3 measures 14 amino acids. CDR3 amino acids: CASSALDGSFGYTI.

Turning to this clonotype: One end of the junction does not line up with germline, which may come from a read error. The chain combines TRBV11-2 with TRBJ2-2; D is perhaps TRBD1 or TRBD2 (5 bases each). This CDR3 has 13 residues. Germline CDR1 and CDR2: SGHAT and FQNNGV. CDR3 sequence reads: CASILALTGDLFF. In nucleotides, the CDR3 is TGTGCCAGCATCTTAGCCCTGACCGGGGACCTGTTTTTT. Variable domain in full (rest from reference TRBV11-2 and TRBJ2-2): EAGVAQSPRYKIIEKRQSVAFWCNPISGHATLYWYQQILGQGPKLLIQFQNNGVVDDSQLPKDRFSAERLKGVDSTLKIQPAKLEDSAVYLCASILALTGDLFFGEGSRLTVL.

This chain connects TRBV6-5 to TRBJ2-3; TRBD2 aligns across 8 bases. With 11 bases clipped from V and 3 bases from J, the junction kept 13 bases outside the gene matches. This CDR3 comprises 15 residues. Germline V CDR1 and CDR2: MNHEY, SVGAGI. The CDR3 loop reads CACNPGLAGTDTQYF. For the CDR3, the DNA is TGTGCCTGCAACCCAGGACTAGCTGGTACAGATACGCAGTATTTT.

Concerning this clonotype: One end of the junction fails to match germline, which may point to a read error. The chain combines TRBV11-1 with TRBJ2-1, with D possibly being TRBD1 (5 bases). The germline V gene has CDR1 SGHAT and CDR2 FQDESV (reference sequence). This CDR3 contains 15 residues. The CDR3 DNA reads as TGTGCCAGTAGCTTCGAGGAACCGCTGGACAAAGAGCAGTTCTTC. Its protein product is CASSFEEPLDKEQFF. The complete variable domain, with remaining parts taken from reference TRBV11-1 and TRBJ2-1, reads EAEVAQSPRYKITEKSQAVAFWCDPISGHATLYWYRQILGQGPELLVQFQDESVVDDSQLPKDRFSAERLKGVDSTLKIQPAELGDSAMYLCASSFEEPLDKEQFFGPGTRLTVL.

The chain couples TRBV11-1 to TRBJ1-1; D remains ambiguous. CDR3 length equals 13 residues. Looked up from germline, CDR1 is SGHAT and CDR2 is FQDESV (reference sequence). With 5 bases removed from V and 0 bases from J, the gap between germline ends came to 7 bases. The CDR3, as DNA: TGTGCCAGCAGCCGCCAGGTGAACACTGAAGCTTTCTTT. This translates into CASSRQVNTEAFF.

V gene TRBV6-1 combines with J gene TRBJ1-2; D ambiguous. The CDR3 length is 14 residues. CDR1 and CDR2 from the germline V gene are MNHNS and SASEGT. The CDR3 region is CFSRPQIQSYGYTF. CDR3 DNA: TGTTTCAGCAGGCCACAGATCCAAAGCTATGGCTACACCTTC.

A few counts support this clonotype. V usage is TRBV7-9 and J usage is TRBJ2-1, with no clear D. The CDR3 contains 14 residues. From germline, CDR1 is SEHNR and CDR2 FQNEAQ (reference sequence). The V end was cut by 2 bases, the J end by 8 bases, with 13 bases between. CDR3 amino acids: CASSLPPRFDEQFF. CDR3 sequence (DNA): TGTGCCAGCAGCTTACCGCCACGGTTCGATGAGCAGTTCTTC.

As concerns this clonotype: Because it lacks the conserved phenylalanine or tryptophan at the end, this CDR3 is likely a read error. This chain joins TRBV6-1 and TRBJ2-1, with D tentatively TRBD2 (6 bases). CDR1 is MNHNS and CDR2 is SASEGT in the germline V gene. The CDR3 totals 15 residues. CDR3 in amino acids: CACTSTRDSYNGQFY. CDR3 bases: TGTGCCTGCACTTCTACACGGGACTCTTACAATGGGCAGTTCTAC.

This clonotype was found once. This chain uses TRBV12-3 or TRBV12-4 with TRBJ1-1; D ambiguous. The CDR3 runs 13 residues. The V end lost 7 bases, the J end lost 0 bases, and 9 bases lay between the germline ends. CDR3 DNA sequence: TGTGCCAGCATTGTTGGCATGAACACTGAAGCTTTCTTT. It yields the protein CASIVGMNTEAFF.

In its sample, this clonotype was seen many times. The J gene is TRBJ2-7, the V gene TRBV5-1; perhaps TRBD2 as D (5 bases). V was cut by 0 bases and J by 5 bases, with 9 bases left in between. The CDR3 extends over 13 amino acids. Germline CDR1 and CDR2: SGHRS and YFSETQ. The CDR3 DNA follows: TGCGCCAGCAGCTTGGACCCGGGGAACGAGCAGTACTTC. This sequence encodes CASSLDPGNEQYF.

V usage is TRBV10-3 and J usage is TRBJ1-1, with D tentatively TRBD1 (5 bases). The germline V gene encodes CDR1 ENHRY and CDR2 SYGVKD. The CDR3 is 13 amino acids. The CDR3, as DNA: TGTGTCATAGAACGGGACGGAAACACTGAAGCTTTCTTT. This sequence encodes CVIERDGNTEAFF.

The chain employs TRBV5-6 and TRBJ2-5; tentative D call: TRBD2 (5 bases). V was cut by 2 bases and J by 14 bases, with 22 bases left in between. This CDR3 has 14 residues. Germline-derived CDR1 and CDR2 are SGHDT and YYEEEE. The CDR3 sequence is CASSFEASQETEYF. The CDR3 DNA is TGTGCCAGCAGCTTTGAGGCTAGCCAAGAGACCGAATACTTC.